Listed below are T cell receptor beta chains from one sample, sequenced in a study of OX40 agonist ivuxolimab in advanced cancers. Data came from immunoSEQ multiplex PCR; TCRdb stores just in-frame clones and leaves some out. The data contain tens of thousands of clones, 75% to 90% of them singletons. This material consisted of CD4+ or CD8+ T cells sorted from blood, taken in a trial of the OX40 agonist ivuxolimab. These receptors came from an adult with an advanced solid tumor such as melanoma, head and neck, liver or kidney cancer. Both conserved end residues are trimmed from each CDR3.

V gene	J gene	CDR3 protein
TRBV9	TRBJ2-1	ASSVDISNEQF
TRBV2	TRBJ2-7	ASNPMWGTRTYEQY
TRBV28	TRBJ2-4	ASSSGLAQNIQY
TRBV19	TRBJ2-2	ASSPQGGGLPTGGELF
TRBV19	TRBJ1-6	ASKGGGQGESPLH
TRBV28	TRBJ2-2	ASSFGVGWGSNTGELF
TRBV6-1	TRBJ2-7	ASSGQGRAEQY
TRBV11-2	TRBJ2-1	ASSLNSPAEQF
TRBV6-5	TRBJ1-4	ASSGDSVGKLF
TRBV11-2	TRBJ2-2	ASSRDSAGELF
TRBV5-4	TRBJ2-3	ASRAGTGSRDTQY
TRBV27	TRBJ2-5	ASRTGGSAQY
TRBV19	TRBJ2-3	ASSSRLAGGRADTQY
TRBV6-1	TRBJ2-1	ASRGLAGIYNEQF
TRBV4-1	TRBJ2-1	ASSPSFQEQF
TRBV18	TRBJ2-5	ASTRAHPYQETQY
TRBV7-6	TRBJ2-2	ASSLGANTGELF
TRBV7-9	TRBJ1-1	ASSIGDRGNEAF
TRBV7-3	TRBJ2-2	ASSLFVGSNTGELF
TRBV30	TRBJ2-6	AWESGANVLT
TRBV27	TRBJ2-3	ASTGTSQRDTQY
TRBV29-1	TRBJ2-3	SVDQGATDTQY
TRBV6-1	TRBJ1-2	ASSAGNSGGYT
TRBV4-2	TRBJ2-7	ASSTFGRTYEQY
TRBV28	TRBJ2-7	ASSQTTGRLRYEQY
TRBV9	TRBJ2-3	ASSEGPGSGVTDTQY
TRBV27	TRBJ1-6	ASKTEYNSPLH
TRBV10-2	TRBJ1-5	ASSGTASNQPQH
TRBV7-9	TRBJ1-4	ASSIGTDEKLF
TRBV6-5	TRBJ2-5	ASSRGQSQETQY
TRBV11-2	TRBJ2-1	ASRYGTTMTNEQF
TRBV19	TRBJ2-7	ASSAEGQGAGNEQY
TRBV27	TRBJ1-5	ASSSRGNQPQH
TRBV6-6	TRBJ1-4	ASSYQGAGEKLF
TRBV2	TRBJ2-1	ASSHGQGAVSYNEQF
TRBV30	TRBJ1-2	AWSSWDSWGYT
TRBV7-9	TRBJ1-5	ASSRDSNQPQH
TRBV4-3	TRBJ1-1	ASSQGDPTEAF
TRBV7-2	TRBJ1-4	ASSPTAVMKKLF
TRBV2	TRBJ2-3	ASSDGLGGTDTQY
TRBV6-1	TRBJ2-1	ASRWGGGNEQF
TRBV5-4	TRBJ2-6	ASSPYLSSGANVLT
TRBV18	TRBJ2-1	ASSPVTSSYNEQF
TRBV5-1	TRBJ1-6	ASSGGLTDSPLH
TRBV7-2	TRBJ1-5	ASSSRRGFNQPQH
TRBV6-1	TRBJ2-6	ASSERGRAGANVLT